The 27 T cell receptor beta chains reported below all come from one sample, sequenced in a study of spatial heterogeneity in lung cancer. Each CDR3 protein is one row after TCRdb ran MiXCR on the 5' RACE reads. In the table there are several thousand distinct CDR3 sequences, 16% of which are singletons. Time point noted: sample taken at primary tumor resection. From tumor, nontumor lung or frozen PBMC, whole RNA was taken unsorted for sequencing. The sequencing used PBMCs, collected at surgery. These receptors were taken from a male donor with early-stage non-small cell lung cancer.

Many counts were recorded for this clonotype. The V and J genes are TRBV6-1 and TRBJ2-7; no clear D gene. Deletions cut 7 bases from V and 2 bases from J, with 9 bases between. This CDR3 contains 12 residues. Germline V gene sequence: CDR1 MNHNS, CDR2 SASEGT. The CDR3 DNA reads as TGTGCCAGCATGTATCCCCCCTACGAGCAGTACTTC. Protein product: CASMYPPYEQYF.

This clonotype was recorded at least ten times. The rearrangement joins TRBV5-4 to TRBJ2-2, with TRBD1 matching over 9 bases. In germline, CDR1 is SGHNT, CDR2 YYREEE (reference sequence). V was clipped by 5 bases and J by 4 bases; unmatched bases: 6. The CDR3 consists of 15 residues. As DNA, the CDR3 is TGTGCCAGCAGTTCCGGGACAGGGTTCACCGGGGAGCTGTTTTTT. Translating it yields CASSSGTGFTGELFF. The whole variable domain, filled in from reference TRBV5-4 and TRBJ2-2, reads ETGVTQSPTHLIKTRGQQVTLRCSSQSGHNTVSWYQQALGQGPQFIFQYYREEENGRGNFPPRFSGLQFPNYSSELNVNALELDDSALYLCASSSGTGFTGELFFGEGSRLTVL.

This clonotype was found many times. This sequence joins TRBV23-1 and TRBJ2-2; 8 bases fit TRBD1. TRBV23-1 is recorded as an ORF, its role being uncertain. The CDR3 totals 15 residues. V lost 4 bases to trimming and J lost 5 bases; unmatched junction nucleotides: 6. The CDR3 coding sequence is TGCGCCAGCAGTCTCGAGACAGGGGTAACCGGGGAGCTGTTTTTT. Protein: CASSLETGVTGELFF.

J is TRBJ2-3 and V is TRBV7-6; no clear D. This CDR3 spans 16 amino acids. Germline V CDR1 and CDR2: SGHVS, FNYEAQ. The ends were cut back, 1 base at V and 2 bases at J, with 13 bases in the middle. As DNA, the CDR3 is TGTGCCAGCAGCTTAGGAGGCTTTTCCCCCACAGATACGCAGTATTTT. Translating gives CASSLGGFSPTDTQYF.

This clonotype has at least ten counts. The chain employs TRBV9 and TRBJ2-5; 9 bases agree with TRBD1. The junction had 7 bases not matched to a gene; V was cut back by 0 bases and J by 4 bases. This CDR3 region has 16 residues. The germline V gene encodes CDR1 SGDLS and CDR2 YYNGEE. The CDR3 reads CASSVGTGGIRETQYF. DNA of the CDR3: TGTGCCAGCAGCGTAGGAACAGGGGGCATACGAGAGACCCAGTACTTC.

This clonotype was seen repeatedly, ten times or more. The gene calls are TRBV29-1 and TRBJ1-2, with D uncertain. Deletions cut 7 bases from V and 4 bases from J, with 13 bases between. Germline CDR1 reads SQVTM; CDR2 reads ANQGSEA. CDR3 length: 12 amino acids. CDR3 loop: CSGWAGGYGYTF. CDR3 in DNA: TGCAGCGGATGGGCTGGCGGCTATGGCTACACCTTC.

The chain uses TRBV7-9 and TRBJ2-2; 8 nucleotides line up with TRBD1. Per the germline V gene, CDR1 is SEHNR and CDR2 is FQNEAQ (reference sequence). With 3 bases clipped from V and 5 bases from J, the junction kept 11 bases outside the gene matches. The CDR3 totals 17 residues. In nucleotides, the CDR3 is TGTGCCAGCAGCTTCCCCCGCGGACAGGGAGATACCGGGGAGCTGTTTTTT. Its translation is CASSFPRGQGDTGELFF.

The table lists this clonotype with many counts. The V call is TRBV18, the J call TRBJ2-6; D remains unclear. CDR3 length equals 16 residues. Germline CDR1 reads KGHSH; CDR2 reads LQKENI. V gave up 6 bases and J gave up 2 bases, with 14 bases separating them. CDR3 bases: TGTGCCAGCTCTCCGGCAGAGGTGGCTGGGGCCAACGTCCTGACTTTC. Protein sequence: CASSPAEVAGANVLTF.

In this sample, this clonotype is large (0.1 to 1%). CDR3 nucleotides: TGTGCCAGCAGTCCTCCCCGAGATAGCCCCTACAATGAGCAGTTCTTC. Its protein is CASSPPRDSPYNEQFF. The chain uses TRBV6-2 or TRBV6-3 and TRBJ2-1; D ambiguous. From germline, CDR1 is MNHEY and CDR2 SVGEGT. Trimming removed 5 bases at V and 2 bases at J, with 16 bases between. This CDR3 spans 16 amino acids.

At least ten counts were recorded for this clonotype. The chain joins TRBV2 to TRBJ1-5; TRBD1 might be the D (6 bases). V dropped 4 bases and J dropped 7 bases, with 11 bases sitting between them. CDR3 length: 13 residues. CDR1 and CDR2 (germline): SNHLY, FYNNEI. CDR3 protein: CASSAGERQPQHF. For the CDR3, the DNA is TGTGCCAGCAGTGCAGGGGAGAGGCAGCCCCAGCATTTT.

The chain recombines TRBV28 with TRBJ2-7, with a tentative D call TRBD2 (5 bases). Per germline, CDR1 MDHEN and CDR2 SYDVKM. This CDR3 spans 12 amino acids. Deletions cut 6 bases from V and 1 base from J, with 7 bases between. As DNA, the CDR3 is TGTGCCAGCAGCCGACTATCCTACGAGCAGTACTTC. Its translation: CASSRLSYEQYF.

This clonotype was observed many times. This rearrangement joins TRBV20-1 to TRBJ2-5; 8 bases are a match to TRBD2. Trimming cost V 0 bases and J 5 bases; bases outside gene matches: 5. The CDR3 extends over 14 amino acids. Germline CDR1 and CDR2: DFQATT and SNEGSKA (reference sequence). DNA for the CDR3: TGCAGTGCTAGAGACGGGAGGGCCCCGGAGACCCAGTACTTC. Its translation is CSARDGRAPETQYF.

This rearrangement joins TRBV6-6 to TRBJ2-7; 11 nucleotides match TRBD1. Germline V lookup: CDR1 MNHNY, CDR2 SVGAGI (reference sequence). Trimming cost V 5 bases and J 6 bases; bases outside gene matches: 6. The CDR3 is 14 residues long. CDR3: CASSRTGGLVEQYF. The CDR3 DNA follows: TGTGCCAGCAGTAGGACAGGGGGCCTTGTCGAGCAGTACTTC.

This clonotype was recorded many times. This chain connects TRBV5-5 to TRBJ2-1; tentatively, D is TRBD1 (5 bases). V was pared by 0 bases and J by 4 bases, with 11 bases between. This CDR3 region has 15 residues. Germline loops: CDR1 SGHKS, CDR2 YYEKEE (reference sequence). CDR3 amino acids: CASSLDARDYNEQFF. The DNA for the CDR3 is TGTGCCAGCAGCTTGGACGCCAGGGATTACAATGAGCAGTTCTTC.

This clonotype has at least ten counts. The chain carries TRBV5-1 and TRBJ2-7; unclear D gene. Germline values: CDR1 SGHRS, CDR2 YFSETQ. V lost 2 bases and J lost 3, with 12 bases in between. The CDR3 is 14 residues long. CDR3 in DNA: TGCGCCAGCAGCTTTGGGTCAGGCGACTACGAGCAGTACTTC. This encodes CASSFGSGDYEQYF.

This clonotype was picked up many times. The chain is built from TRBV5-1 and TRBJ2-7; D may be TRBD1 or TRBD2 (6 bases each). CDR1 is SGHRS and CDR2 is YFSETQ in the germline V gene. This CDR3 contains 14 residues. Trimming removed 6 bases at V and 2 bases at J, with 15 bases between. CDR3 DNA sequence: TGCGCCAGCAACCAAGGGGGGTTTGCCTACGAGCAGTACTTC. Translated: CASNQGGFAYEQYF. The full variable domain, rest sourced from reference TRBV5-1 and TRBJ2-7, is KAGVTQTPRYLIKTRGQQVTLSCSPISGHRSVSWYQQTPGQGLQFLFEYFSETQRNKGNFPGRFSGRQFSNSRSEMNVSTLELGDSALYLCASNQGGFAYEQYFGPGTRLTVT.

Many counts were recorded for this clonotype. The rearrangement links TRBV28 to TRBJ1-2; D remains unclear. Germline assignment: CDR1 MDHEN and CDR2 SYDVKM. This CDR3 spans 12 amino acids. V lost 4 bases, J lost 4 bases, and 7 bases lay in between. CDR3 in DNA: TGTGCCAGCAGTTCCACCGCCTATGGCTACACCTTC. It specifies CASSSTAYGYTF.

The rearrangement joins TRBV7-2 to TRBJ2-3, with D hard to call. CDR1 is SGHTA and CDR2 is FQGNSA in the germline V gene. CDR3 length: 11 residues. Trimming removed 5 bases from V and 1 base from J, with 1 base in between. The DNA for the CDR3 is TGTGCCAGCAGCCGCACAGATACGCAGTATTTT. It yields the protein CASSRTDTQYF.

The rearrangement links TRBV6-2 or TRBV6-3 to TRBJ2-3; possibly TRBD2 for D (5 bases). V lost 5 bases and J lost 3, with 12 bases in between. Germline V gene data show CDR1 as MNHEY and CDR2 as SVGEGT. The CDR3 sequence is 14 residues long. DNA of the CDR3: TGTGCCAGCAGTACTGAGGGTTGGACAGATACGCAGTATTTT. Translation gives CASSTEGWTDTQYF.

Sample share makes this clonotype medium-sized. This chain uses TRBV5-5 with TRBJ1-1; weak D call: TRBD1 (5 bases). The germline V gene encodes CDR1 SGHKS and CDR2 YYEKEE (reference sequence). Trimming removed 0 bases at V and 5 bases at J, with 14 bases between. The CDR3 has 15 amino acids. CDR3 in amino acids: CASSLVDFGGTEAFF. The CDR3 DNA reads as TGTGCCAGCAGCTTGGTGGATTTTGGGGGAACTGAAGCTTTCTTT.

The chain carries TRBV3-1 and TRBJ2-1, with D unclear. Germline CDR1 and CDR2: LGHDT and YNNKEL (reference sequence). The CDR3 length is 11 residues. V gave up 3 bases and J gave up 7 bases, with 4 bases separating them. The CDR3 loop is CASSQLNEQFF. As DNA, the CDR3 is TGTGCCAGCAGCCAGCTAAATGAGCAGTTCTTC.

This clonotype was seen at least ten times. V gene TRBV5-1 combines with J gene TRBJ2-1; D unclear. Trimming left V 1 base short and J 2 bases short, with 10 bases between. Germline V gene lookup returns CDR1 SGHRS and CDR2 YFSETQ. The CDR3 covers 15 residues. In DNA, the CDR3 is TGCGCCAGCAGCTTGACTAACGGTCCCTACAATGAGCAGTTCTTC. This translates into CASSLTNGPYNEQFF.

There are many counts of this clonotype. V is TRBV4-2 and J is TRBJ2-2; 9 bases match TRBD2. The CDR3 loop spans 16 amino acids. V shed 0 bases, J shed 4 bases, and the junction held 3 bases outside the gene matches. CDR1 is LGHNA and CDR2 is YNFKEQ in the germline V gene. CDR3 sequence (DNA): TGTGCCAGCAGCCAAGAGGGACTAGCCCTCACCGGGGAGCTGTTTTTT. It codes for CASSQEGLALTGELFF.

The chain links TRBV14 to TRBJ2-5; no firm D call. Trimming pared 1 base from V and 3 bases from J, leaving 9 bases between. In germline, CDR1 is SGHDN, CDR2 FVKESK. This CDR3 region has 14 residues. In nucleotides, the CDR3 is TGTGCCAGCAGCCAAGGTTCATGGGAAGAGACCCAGTACTTC. Protein product: CASSQGSWEETQYF.

This clonotype has a count of ten or more. The chain recombines TRBV7-9 with TRBJ2-2; D gene unclear. The CDR3 consists of 13 residues. Germline V lookup: CDR1 SEHNR, CDR2 FQNEAQ (reference sequence). V lost 5 bases and J lost 6, with 10 bases in between. In DNA, the CDR3 is TGTGCCAGCAGCCCATGGGTGGCCGGGGAGCTGTTTTTT. Protein product: CASSPWVAGELFF.

In this sample, this clonotype is medium-sized (0.01 to 0.1%). This chain uses TRBV5-6 with TRBJ1-1, with D maybe TRBD1 (5 bases). Germline V CDR1 and CDR2: SGHDT, YYEEEE. The CDR3 is made up of 12 amino acids. Trimming cost V 2 bases and J 5 bases, with 7 bases left between them. In nucleotides, the CDR3 is TGTGCCAGCAGCTTAAGGGGTACTGAAGCTTTCTTT. Protein product: CASSLRGTEAFF. Full variable domain (remainder filled in from reference TRBV5-6 and TRBJ1-1): DAGVTQSPTHLIKTRGQQVTLRCSPKSGHDTVSWYQQALGQGPQFIFQYYEEEERQRGNFPDRFSGHQFPNYSSELNVNALLLGDSALYLCASSLRGTEAFFGQGTRLTVV.

Many counts were recorded for this clonotype. The CDR3 here is CASRGTDSYEQYF. The CDR3 DNA follows: TGTGCCAGCAGGGGGACGGATTCCTACGAGCAGTACTTC. The genes are TRBV2 and TRBJ2-7, with D perhaps assigned TRBD1 or TRBD2 (5 bases each). The CDR3 has 13 amino acids. Trimming left V 6 bases short and J 1 base short, with 10 bases between. Germline V gives CDR1 SNHLY, CDR2 FYNNEI.